One sample yielded the 29 T cell receptor beta chains listed below, sequenced in a study of OX40 agonist ivuxolimab in advanced cancers. Sequenced by immunoSEQ multiplex PCR; TCRdb stores in-frame clones only, minus some. Here the sample spans tens of thousands of clones, around 83% being singletons. This material consisted of CD4+ or CD8+ T cells sorted from blood, taken in a trial of the OX40 agonist ivuxolimab. Source of these receptors: an adult with an advanced solid tumor such as melanoma, head and neck, liver or kidney cancer.

The rearrangement joins TRBV30 to TRBJ2-2; TRBD2 is a possible D gene (5 bases). The ends were cut back, 4 bases at V and 6 bases at J, with 15 bases in the middle. The CDR3 runs 14 residues. Germline-derived CDR1 and CDR2 are GTSNPN and SVGIG (reference sequence). This CDR3 reads CAWTVGEGAGELFF. As DNA, the CDR3 is TGTGCCTGGACTGTGGGTGAGGGAGCCGGGGAGCTGTTTTTT.

The chain has TRBV5-1 and TRBJ1-4; the D is unclear. V was shortened by 4 bases and J by 0 bases, with 13 bases between the two germline ends. The germline V gene has CDR1 SGHRS and CDR2 YFSETQ. This CDR3 is built from 16 residues. CDR3 residues: CASSRNTQTTNEKLFF. Written as DNA, the CDR3 is TGCGCCAGCAGCCGAAATACACAGACAACTAATGAAAAACTGTTTTTT.

V usage is TRBV7-3 and J usage is TRBJ1-1; weak D call: TRBD1 (6 bases). Germline CDR1 SGHTA, CDR2 FQGTGA. The CDR3 spans 16 residues. The ends were cut back, 5 bases at V and 0 bases at J, with 16 bases in the middle. CDR3 in DNA: TGTGCCAGCAGCCCTCGGGGACACCCCATGAACACTGAAGCTTTCTTT. Amino acid sequence: CASSPRGHPMNTEAFF.

The genes are TRBV27 and TRBJ2-2, with 7 bases that match TRBD1. Trimming took 4 bases from V and 2 from J; bases not matched to a gene: 1. Germline V CDR1 and CDR2: MNHEY, SMNVEV (reference sequence). The CDR3 is 14 residues long. CDR3 residues: CASSWDSNTGELFF. The CDR3 DNA is TGTGCCAGCAGTTGGGACAGTAACACCGGGGAGCTGTTTTTT.

The V call is TRBV15, the J call TRBJ2-3; 9 bases line up with TRBD1. V lost 5 bases and J lost 1; bases outside the gene matches: 7. Per germline, CDR1 LNHNV and CDR2 YYDKDF (reference sequence). The CDR3 has 16 amino acids. The CDR3 nucleotides read TGTGCCACCAGCCCCCGGACAGGGGCTGGCACAGATACGCAGTATTTT. Its protein product is CATSPRTGAGTDTQYF.

The rearrangement uses TRBV4-2 and TRBJ2-7; D is uncertain. The V end was cut by 2 bases, the J end by 2 bases, with 10 bases between. The CDR3 sequence is 14 residues long. Germline CDR1 is LGHNA and CDR2 is YNFKEQ. CDR3: CASSQLISAYEQYF. CDR3 nucleotide sequence: TGTGCCAGCAGCCAACTTATCTCCGCCTACGAGCAGTACTTC.

This rearrangement joins TRBV19 to TRBJ2-1; D remains unclear. The V end was cut by 0 bases, the J end by 2 bases, with 11 bases between. CDR1 is LNHDA, CDR2 SQIVND, per germline (reference sequence). The CDR3 has 16 residues. The CDR3 region has the DNA TGTGCCAGTAGTATAGATCGATCCCCAACCTACAATGAGCAGTTCTTC. Protein: CASSIDRSPTYNEQFF.

CDR3 nucleotides: TGTGCCAGCAGCTTAAATAGACTAGCGCACGAGCAGTACTTC. As protein: CASSLNRLAHEQYF. The chain links TRBV11-3 to TRBJ2-7; 8 bases agree with TRBD2. V shed 2 bases and J 5 bases; nucleotides not matched to a gene: 5. This CDR3 contains 14 residues. CDR1 SGHNT and CDR2 YENEEA come from the germline V gene.

The genes are TRBV5-1 and TRBJ1-3; D is unclear. Germline V gene sequence: CDR1 SGHRS, CDR2 YFSETQ. The CDR3 contains 14 residues. Trimming removed 4 bases at V and 3 bases at J, with 11 bases between. The DNA for the CDR3 is TGCGCCAGCAGCCCGACAATGGATGGAAACACCATATATTTT. Translated: CASSPTMDGNTIYF.

The chain combines TRBV5-1 with TRBJ1-5; no definite D call. Germline V gives CDR1 SGHRS, CDR2 YFSETQ. Between the trimmed V and J ends, which lost 9 bases and 0 bases, there was a span of 16 bases. The CDR3 is 15 amino acids. CDR3 coding DNA: TGCGCCACCGAATGGGGATTCCATAGCAATCAGCCCCAGCATTTT. Translating gives CATEWGFHSNQPQHF.

In this sample, this clone turned up once. V and J are TRBV5-4 and TRBJ2-3; 9 bases agree with TRBD1. Germline CDR1 is SGHNT and CDR2 is YYREEE (reference sequence). Trimming took 5 bases from V and 3 from J; bases not matched to a gene: 4. The CDR3 consists of 14 residues. The CDR3 DNA reads TGTGCCAGCAGATCGGGACAGGGAACAGATACGCAGTATTTT. Its protein is CASRSGQGTDTQYF.

The chain combines TRBV7-9 with TRBJ2-7; 8 bases are shared with TRBD1. CDR3 length: 15 residues. CDR1 is SEHNR, CDR2 FQNEAQ, per germline (reference sequence). V lost 3 bases and J lost 1; bases outside the gene matches: 5. The CDR3 spells CASSFSGDRSYEQYF. The CDR3 coding sequence is TGTGCCAGCAGCTTTAGTGGGGACAGGTCCTACGAGCAGTACTTC.

This chain links TRBV29-1 with TRBJ2-3; 9 positions agree with TRBD2. The junction had 11 bases not matched to a gene; V was cut back by 2 bases and J by 2 bases. CDR1 and CDR2 from the germline V gene are SQVTM and ANQGSEA. This CDR3 has 17 amino acids. The CDR3 spells CSVEPRRSSGTTDTQYF. DNA of the CDR3: TGCAGCGTTGAACCCAGAAGGTCTAGCGGGACCACAGATACGCAGTATTTT.

Remarks on this clone: This may come from a read error, since a much larger clone is one base off. Other DNA sequences in the same sample also yield this CDR3. The chain combines TRBV16 with TRBJ1-2, with 9 bases lining up with TRBD1. The CDR3 is 14 amino acids. Germline values: CDR1 KGHSY, CDR2 FQNENV. V shed 6 bases, J shed 4 bases, and the junction held 6 bases outside the gene matches. As DNA, the CDR3 is TGTGCCAGCAGTGGGGACAGGGCTTTCTATGGCTACACCTTC. This gives the protein CASSGDRAFYGYTF.

The chain joins TRBV18 to TRBJ1-6; D possibly corresponds to TRBD1 (6 bases). The CDR3 has 15 residues. Per germline, CDR1 KGHSH and CDR2 LQKENI. V dropped 3 bases and J dropped 8 bases, with 14 bases sitting between them. As DNA, the CDR3 is TGTGCCAGCTCACCGTTCCGGGACAAGGATTCACCCCTCCACTTT. This sequence encodes CASSPFRDKDSPLHF.

The rearrangement uses TRBV7-9 and TRBJ2-1; 10 bases align to TRBD2. CDR1 is SEHNR and CDR2 is FQNEAQ in the germline V gene (reference sequence). J was trimmed by 4 bases and V by 5 bases; bases with no gene match: 8. The length of the CDR3 is 16 residues. CDR3 sequence: CASSTTGTSVYNEQFF. The CDR3 bases are TGTGCCAGCAGCACAACCGGGACTAGCGTTTACAATGAGCAGTTCTTC.

The gene calls are TRBV7-9 and TRBJ2-1; D is possibly TRBD1 (5 bases). Germline values: CDR1 SEHNR, CDR2 FQNEAQ (reference sequence). V lost 2 bases to trimming and J lost 5 bases, with 16 bases between them. The CDR3 loop spans 16 amino acids. CDR3 residues: CASSLNRQGENNEQFF. The CDR3 bases are TGTGCCAGCAGCTTAAACAGGCAGGGCGAAAACAATGAGCAGTTCTTC.

This chain links TRBV28 with TRBJ2-3; D is uncertain. Germline values: CDR1 MDHEN, CDR2 SYDVKM. V was cut by 4 bases and J by 0 bases, with 8 bases left in between. The CDR3 has 14 amino acids. CDR3 loop: CASSSPLSTDTQYF. The CDR3 coding sequence is TGTGCCAGCAGTTCCCCCCTAAGCACAGATACGCAGTATTTT.

This rearrangement joins TRBV9 to TRBJ2-5; no definite D call. The CDR3 covers 12 residues. With 5 bases removed from V and 2 bases from J, the gap between germline ends came to 7 bases. The germline CDR1 and CDR2 sequences are SGDLS and YYNGEE. The CDR3 DNA reads as TGTGCCAGCAGTGCCGATCAAGAGACCCAGTACTTC. Its protein is CASSADQETQYF.

The V call is TRBV9, the J call TRBJ2-2; TRBD1 is a possible D gene (5 bases). Germline V lookup: CDR1 SGDLS, CDR2 YYNGEE. There are 15 residues in the CDR3. V lost 4 bases to trimming and J lost 3 bases, with 13 bases between them. The CDR3 sequence: CASSPDIGYTGELFF. The CDR3 coding sequence is TGTGCCAGCAGCCCGGACATCGGCTACACCGGGGAGCTGTTTTTT.

The chain is built from TRBV7-2 and TRBJ1-6; no reliable D call. This CDR3 is 13 amino acids long. V lost 3 bases and J 9 bases, leaving 9 bases between the germline ends. Germline V gene data show CDR1 as SGHTA and CDR2 as FQGNSA. CDR3 nucleotides: TGTGCCAGCAGCTTGGGCAGTGGTTCACCCCTCCACTTT. This translates into CASSLGSGSPLHF.

This clone was recorded a few times. The chain joins TRBV10-3 to TRBJ2-1, with D maybe TRBD2 (5 bases). V lost 7 bases and J lost 4, with 11 bases in between. This CDR3 comprises 13 residues. In germline, CDR1 is ENHRY, CDR2 SYGVKD. This CDR3 reads CAIMEADYNEQFF. CDR3 nucleotide sequence: TGTGCCATCATGGAAGCGGATTACAATGAGCAGTTCTTC.

The J gene is TRBJ2-7, the V gene TRBV7-2, with D possibly matching TRBD2 (7 bases). CDR1 and CDR2 from the germline V gene are SGHTA and FQGNSA. CDR3 length: 14 amino acids. With 3 bases removed from V and 6 bases from J, the gap between germline ends came to 15 bases. The CDR3 nucleotides read TGTGCCAGCAGCTTTCTTGTGGGAGGGGGCGAGCAGTACTTC. It encodes CASSFLVGGGEQYF.

The chain is built from TRBV7-8 and TRBJ2-5; unclear D gene. This CDR3 contains 13 residues. Looked up from germline, CDR1 is SGHVS and CDR2 is FQNEAQ. V was pared by 5 bases and J by 3 bases, with 10 bases between. CDR3 DNA sequence: TGTGCCAGCAGCGCCTATGGGGAAGAGACCCAGTACTTC. It yields the protein CASSAYGEETQYF.

The CDR3 nucleotides read TGTGCCCACGGGCTAGCGGGAACCGATACGCAGTATTTT. Amino acids: CAHGLAGTDTQYF. The J gene is TRBJ2-3, the V gene TRBV10-3; 9 nucleotides agree with TRBD2. There are 13 residues in the CDR3. CDR1 is ENHRY, CDR2 SYGVKD, per germline. V lost 11 bases, J lost 6 bases, and 9 bases stayed unmatched.

The chain recombines TRBV19 with TRBJ1-6; D not resolved. V gave up 2 bases and J gave up 7 bases, with 3 bases separating them. Germline V CDR1 and CDR2: LNHDA, SQIVND (reference sequence). The length of the CDR3 is 12 residues. DNA of the CDR3: TGTGCCAGTAGTATACTAAATTCACCCCTCCACTTT. This codes for CASSILNSPLHF.

The genes are TRBV19 and TRBJ1-1; possible D gene TRBD1, 5 bases. Trimming left V 9 bases short and J 3 bases short, with 17 bases between. CDR3 length equals 14 residues. Germline CDR1 is LNHDA and CDR2 is SQIVND (reference sequence). CDR3 nucleotides: TGTGCCAGCCGCCGGAGGGGTCGAGACACTGAAGCTTTCTTT. Protein product: CASRRRGRDTEAFF.

The V gene is TRBV5-6, the J gene TRBJ2-4; no definite D call. Germline V CDR1 and CDR2: SGHDT, YYEEEE. This CDR3 comprises 17 residues. V shed 0 bases and J shed 5 bases, with 18 bases lying between them. CDR3 nucleotides: TGTGCCAGCAGCTTGGCTTCTAGTGGGTCCTGGGAAAACATTCAGTACTTC. It yields the protein CASSLASSGSWENIQYF.

This sequence joins TRBV5-6 and TRBJ1-4, with D possibly TRBD1 on 6 matching bases. There are 15 residues in the CDR3. CDR1 and CDR2 (germline): SGHDT, YYEEEE. V lost 3 bases and J 8 bases, leaving 17 bases between the germline ends. CDR3 region: CASSWQTGKGEKLFF. CDR3 DNA: TGTGCCAGCAGCTGGCAAACAGGGAAGGGCGAAAAACTGTTTTTT. The entire variable domain, with the rest obtained from reference TRBV5-6 and TRBJ1-4, is as follows: DAGVTQSPTHLIKTRGQQVTLRCSPKSGHDTVSWYQQALGQGPQFIFQYYEEEERQRGNFPDRFSGHQFPNYSSELNVNALLLGDSALYLCASSWQTGKGEKLFFGSGTQLSVL.